The T cell receptor beta chain described here comes from a study of Ad26.COV2.S vaccination and SARS-CoV-2 variants. General observations from the study: Recipients given vaccine exceeded placebo recipients in spike-specific TCR breadth.

Assay: immunoSEQ multiplex PCR; the TCRdb copy retains only in-frame clones and omits some. Among roughly 350,000 clones listed, 88% were seen once. As to this clone: The antigen remains undetermined.

V shed 6 bases and J 7 bases; nucleotides not matched to a gene: 8. CDR1 MNHEY and CDR2 SMNVEV come from the germline V gene (reference sequence). This CDR3 is built from 14 residues. Treatment here: 15 to 20 received Ad26.COV2.S at low or high dose, single or two shots; 5 received placebo; per-sample allocation not given. Sampling took place 63 days after the first vaccine or placebo injection. The vaccine antigen was prefusion-stabilized Wuhan SARS-CoV-2 spike. The rearrangement joins TRBV27 to TRBJ1-2; 10 bases are a match to TRBD1. This material consisted of peripheral blood, taken in a trial of Ad26.COV2.S vaccine versus placebo. The sequence derives from a person aged 18-60 years who received the Ad26.COV2.S COVID-19 vaccine or a placebo. CDR3 amino acids: CASREGQGVVGYTF. The DNA for the CDR3 is TGTGCCAGCAGGGAAGGACAGGGGGTGGTTGGCTACACCTTC.